Listed here are 8 T cell receptor beta chains from one sample, sequenced in a study of cytomegalovirus exposure and HLA in healthy donors (dated by TCRdb to 2015 to 2018). Library generation was performed with the immunoSEQ multiplex PCR assay. For the multiplex PCR, a mixture combining 60 forward primers for TCR Vbeta segments and 13 reverse primers for TCR Jbeta segments was used. TCRdb re-hosts the immuneACCESS table, in-frame sequences only. Its copies lack some clones; in the studies checked, an unresolved V gene accounts for under half of them, and the cause for the rest is not known. Within this sample are 100,000 or so clones, with around two thirds of them counted one time only. The ten top clones hold 2% to 3% of the sample. Sequencing input: PBMCs. These receptors all stem from a man over 45 in good health and CMV-seropositive.

J is TRBJ1-5 and V is TRBV7-8; 8 nucleotides align to TRBD1. The V segment lost 5 bases and the J segment 4 bases; nucleotides outside the gene matches: 7. The CDR3 spans 15 residues. CDR1 is SGHVS, CDR2 FQNEAQ, per germline. CDR3 in amino acids: CASSTGTGGNQPQHF. CDR3 bases: TGTGCCAGCAGCACCGGGACAGGCGGAAATCAGCCCCAGCATTTT.

The chain has TRBV5-1 and TRBJ2-5; 9 nucleotides agree with TRBD1. The germline gives CDR1 SGHRS, CDR2 YFSETQ. The V segment lost 2 bases and the J segment 5 bases; nucleotides outside the gene matches: 4. CDR3 length: 14 residues. The CDR3 spells CASSFAGTGETQYF. DNA of the CDR3: TGCGCCAGCAGCTTCGCCGGGACAGGGGAGACCCAGTACTTC.

V and J are TRBV9 and TRBJ2-7; 12 positions match TRBD2. CDR1 and CDR2 (germline): SGDLS, YYNGEE. The CDR3 runs to 15 residues. The junction had 5 bases not matched to a gene; V was cut back by 4 bases and J by 3 bases. CDR3: CASSPTSGSLYEQYF. CDR3 bases: TGTGCCAGCAGCCCGACTAGCGGGAGTCTCTACGAGCAGTACTTC.

The chain combines TRBV12-5 with TRBJ2-6; 15 positions agree with TRBD2. Germline-derived CDR1 and CDR2 are LGHNT and FRNRAP. V gave up 5 bases and J gave up 1 base; unmatched junction bases: 9. This CDR3 region has 20 residues. CDR3 protein: CASGPGLAGGIFSGANVLTF. In DNA, the CDR3 is TGTGCTAGTGGTCCAGGACTAGCGGGGGGGATATTTTCTGGGGCCAACGTCCTGACTTTC.

In this sample, this clone turned up once. V gene TRBV19 combines with J gene TRBJ2-2, with 7 bases matching TRBD1. The CDR3 totals 15 residues. The ends lost 5 bases at V and 4 bases at J; junction bases unmatched: 7. The germline V gene has CDR1 LNHDA and CDR2 SQIVND (reference sequence). Here the CDR3 DNA reads TGTGCCAGTAGTCCCGAGGGGGCGGGCACCGGGGAGCTGTTTTTT. As protein: CASSPEGAGTGELFF.

In this sample, this clone turned up once. The chain employs TRBV19 and TRBJ1-4, with D unclear. V was clipped by 4 bases and J by 6 bases, with 21 bases between them. This CDR3 contains 17 residues. Germline assignment: CDR1 LNHDA and CDR2 SQIVND (reference sequence). The CDR3 loop reads CASSKWPTTRQYEKLFF. CDR3 DNA sequence: TGTGCCAGTAGTAAATGGCCCACTACTAGGCAATATGAAAAACTGTTTTTT.

The V gene is TRBV10-2, the J gene TRBJ2-3; D perhaps matches TRBD2 (6 bases). The CDR3 extends over 13 amino acids. Per germline, CDR1 WSHSY and CDR2 SAAADI. Between the trimmed V and J ends, which lost 11 bases and 2 bases, there was a span of 14 bases. The CDR3 DNA follows: TGCGCCTCCCGGGGGACTTCCACAGATACGCAGTATTTT. It codes for CASRGTSTDTQYF.

Comments on this clone: Distinct nucleotide sequences in the sample also encode this CDR3. V gene TRBV10-3 combines with J gene TRBJ2-2, with D perhaps TRBD1 (6 bases). This CDR3 comprises 14 residues. Germline lookup yields CDR1 ENHRY and CDR2 SYGVKD. The V end was cut by 11 bases, the J end by 5 bases, with 18 bases between. CDR3 in amino acids: CAVSSGGGTGELFF. CDR3 nucleotide sequence: TGTGCCGTTTCAAGTGGGGGCGGAACCGGGGAGCTGTTTTTT.